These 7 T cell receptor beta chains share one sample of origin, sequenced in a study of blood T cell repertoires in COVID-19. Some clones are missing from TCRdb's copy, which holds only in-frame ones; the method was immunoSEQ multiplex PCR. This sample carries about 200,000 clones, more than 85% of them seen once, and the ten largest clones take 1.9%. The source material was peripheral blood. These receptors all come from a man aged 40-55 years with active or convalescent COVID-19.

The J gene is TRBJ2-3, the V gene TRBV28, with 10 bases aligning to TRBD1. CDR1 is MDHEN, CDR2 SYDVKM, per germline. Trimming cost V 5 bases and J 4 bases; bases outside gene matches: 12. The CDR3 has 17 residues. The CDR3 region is CASSPHSGQGKSDTQYF. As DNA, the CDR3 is TGTGCCAGCAGTCCGCACTCGGGACAGGGGAAGTCAGATACGCAGTATTTT.

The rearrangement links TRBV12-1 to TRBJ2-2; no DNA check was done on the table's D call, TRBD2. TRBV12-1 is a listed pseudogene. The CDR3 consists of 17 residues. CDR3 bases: TGTGCCAGCAGCCCCCGGGGGGTTGCGGGAGTCCCCGGGGAGCTGTTTTTT. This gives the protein CASSPRGVAGVPGELFF.

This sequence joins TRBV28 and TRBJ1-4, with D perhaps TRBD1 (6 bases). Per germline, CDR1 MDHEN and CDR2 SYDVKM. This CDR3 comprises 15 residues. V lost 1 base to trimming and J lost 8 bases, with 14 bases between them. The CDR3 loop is CASSLSGAIGEKLFF. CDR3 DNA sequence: TGTGCCAGCAGTTTATCAGGGGCGATTGGAGAAAAACTGTTTTTT.

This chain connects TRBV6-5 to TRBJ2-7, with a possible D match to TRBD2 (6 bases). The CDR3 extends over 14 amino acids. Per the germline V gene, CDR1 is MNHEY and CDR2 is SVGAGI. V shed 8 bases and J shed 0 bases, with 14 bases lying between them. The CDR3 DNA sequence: TGTGCCAGCCGTTTCACCGGGAGCTCCTACGAGCAGTACTTC. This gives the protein CASRFTGSSYEQYF.

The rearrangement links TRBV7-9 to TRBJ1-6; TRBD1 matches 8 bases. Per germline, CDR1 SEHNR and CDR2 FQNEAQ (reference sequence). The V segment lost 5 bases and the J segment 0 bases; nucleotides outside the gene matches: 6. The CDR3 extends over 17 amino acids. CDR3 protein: CASSMTGVSSYNSPLHF. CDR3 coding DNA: TGTGCCAGCAGCATGACAGGGGTCAGCTCCTATAATTCACCCCTCCACTTT.

The DNA for the CDR3 is TGTGCCAGCAGCTTTTCAGGGGCCGGGGAGCTGTTTTTT. Translation: CASSFSGAGELFF. The V and J genes are TRBV7-3 and TRBJ2-2; tentatively, D is TRBD1 (6 bases). Trimming pared 3 bases from V and 6 bases from J, leaving 8 bases between. The CDR3 is 13 amino acids. Germline CDR1 SGHTA, CDR2 FQGTGA.

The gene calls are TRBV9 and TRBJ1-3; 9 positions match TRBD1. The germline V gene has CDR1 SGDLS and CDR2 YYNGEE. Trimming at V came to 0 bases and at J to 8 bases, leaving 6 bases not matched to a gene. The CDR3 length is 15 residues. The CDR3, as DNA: TGTGCCAGCAGCGTAGACGGGACAGGGACTGACACCATATATTTT. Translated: CASSVDGTGTDTIYF.